Each of the 32 T cell receptor beta chains below was sequenced from the same sample in a study of glioma-infiltrating T cells after dendritic cell vaccination. Clones were read by immunoSEQ multiplex PCR, and TCRdb kept only the in-frame ones, dropping some. The sample includes tens of thousands of clones, approximately 85% seen only once; the top ten take 9% to 10%. The input for sequencing was blood, taken before dendritic cell vaccination. These TCRs come from a human donor with glioblastoma.

The J gene is TRBJ1-2, the V gene TRBV7-2; D call uncertain. Between the trimmed V and J ends, which lost 1 base and 8 bases, there was a span of 14 bases. CDR3 length equals 14 residues. The germline CDR1 and CDR2 sequences are SGHTA and FQGNSA. The CDR3 spells CASSLGSRSRGYTF. The CDR3 nucleotides are TGTGCCAGCAGCTTAGGGTCTAGGTCGAGGGGCTACACCTTC.

This chain connects TRBV2 to TRBJ2-6, with D unclear. The CDR3 has 16 amino acids. V gave up 5 bases and J gave up 4 bases, with 15 bases separating them. CDR1 and CDR2 (germline): SNHLY, FYNNEI. CDR3: CASSPRPQAGANVLTF. CDR3 sequence (DNA): TGTGCCAGCAGTCCCCGGCCCCAGGCGGGGGCCAACGTCCTGACTTTC.

The V call is TRBV10-2, the J call TRBJ1-3, with TRBD1 matching over 7 bases. Germline V gene lookup returns CDR1 WSHSY and CDR2 SAAADI. This CDR3 spans 14 amino acids. Unmatched junction bases numbered 3, after V lost 5 bases and J lost 2 bases. The CDR3 spells CASSWTGAGNTIYF. The DNA for the CDR3 is TGCGCCAGCAGTTGGACAGGAGCTGGAAACACCATATATTTT.

This chain links TRBV4-1 with TRBJ1-4, with no clear D. CDR1 is MGHRA, CDR2 YSYEKL, per germline. V lost 2 bases and J lost 0, with 10 bases in between. CDR3 size: 16 residues. The CDR3 spells CASSQLGLTTNEKLFF. The CDR3 region has the DNA TGCGCCAGCAGCCAACTCGGTCTTACAACTAATGAAAAACTGTTTTTT.

The rearrangement joins TRBV6-6 to TRBJ2-7, with 10 bases matching TRBD2. Germline lookup yields CDR1 MNHNY and CDR2 SVGAGI (reference sequence). This CDR3 is built from 15 residues. The V and J ends lost 0 bases and 4 bases, in that order; junction bases with no gene match: 3. The CDR3 DNA reads as TGTGCCAGCAGTTACTCTTCTAGCGGGGGTTACGAGCAGTACTTC. As protein: CASSYSSSGGYEQYF.

The chain is built from TRBV20-1 and TRBJ2-7, with a possible D match to TRBD1 (6 bases). The CDR3 totals 11 residues. Trimming removed 7 bases at V and 3 bases at J, with 10 bases between. Germline V gene data show CDR1 as DFQATT and CDR2 as SNEGSKA (reference sequence). CDR3 loop: CSGGDNYEQYF. As DNA, the CDR3 is TGCAGTGGTGGGGACAACTACGAGCAGTACTTC.

This clone was seen a single time. The chain joins TRBV28 to TRBJ2-7, with 15 bases lining up with TRBD2. V lost 5 bases and J lost 4; bases outside the gene matches: 3. This CDR3 spans 15 amino acids. CDR1 is MDHEN and CDR2 is SYDVKM in the germline V gene. The CDR3 protein is CASSTGTSGGYEQYF. The CDR3 DNA reads as TGTGCCAGCAGTACGGGGACTAGCGGGGGGTACGAGCAGTACTTC.

The J gene is TRBJ2-1, the V gene TRBV10-3; TRBD2 matches at 11 bases. With V trimmed by 6 bases and J by 9 bases, 7 bases remained unmatched. The germline CDR1 and CDR2 sequences are ENHRY and SYGVKD. The CDR3 runs 14 residues. Written as DNA, the CDR3 is TGTGCCATCAGCCCTAGCGGGGGGAATACTGAGCAGTTCTTC. It translates to CAISPSGGNTEQFF.

The chain is built from TRBV6-6 and TRBJ2-5; tentatively, D is TRBD2 (6 bases). The CDR3 is made up of 15 amino acids. V lost 2 bases to trimming and J lost 4 bases, with 14 bases between them. Germline V CDR1 and CDR2: MNHNY, SVGAGI (reference sequence). The CDR3, as DNA: TGTGCCAGCAGTTACGGCGGGGAGTTGGGAGAGACCCAGTACTTC. The encoded protein is CASSYGGELGETQYF.

The chain joins TRBV28 to TRBJ2-7, with 7 bases that match TRBD2. After removal of 0 bases from V and 5 bases from J, the junction contained 7 bases not matched to a gene. Germline V gene sequence: CDR1 MDHEN, CDR2 SYDVKM. This CDR3 is built from 15 residues. In DNA form, the CDR3 reads TGTGCCAGCAGTTTATGGGACCGCGGGGGAAACGAGCAGTACTTC. Its protein is CASSLWDRGGNEQYF.

Details on this clone: This likely came from a read error, as a far larger clone is one base away. No conserved phenylalanine or tryptophan is present at the end of the CDR3, so a read error is the likely explanation. The rearrangement links TRBV29-1 to TRBJ2-7; TRBD1 agrees at 11 bases. CDR3 length: 13 residues. Germline V gene sequence: CDR1 SQVTM, CDR2 ANQGSEA. The V gene end was trimmed by 6 bases and the J gene end by 4 bases; junction bases not matched to a gene: 5. This CDR3 reads CSVAGQGVYEQYY. The CDR3 bases are TGCAGCGTCGCGGGACAGGGGGTGTACGAGCAGTACTAC.

The rearrangement links TRBV13 to TRBJ1-3; 7 bases match TRBD1. The germline CDR1 and CDR2 sequences are PRHDT and FYEKMQ (reference sequence). Trimming took 10 bases from V and 6 from J; bases not matched to a gene: 15. The CDR3 covers 15 residues. In nucleotides, the CDR3 is TGTGCCACTGTCCCGACTGGACAGGCCCAAAACACCATATATTTT. It codes for CATVPTGQAQNTIYF.

This CDR3 reads CASSLVRGPHEQYF. CDR3 DNA: TGTGCCAGCAGTTTGGTCAGGGGGCCCCACGAGCAGTACTTC. The chain couples TRBV28 to TRBJ2-7; TRBD1 aligns across 8 bases. Germline values: CDR1 MDHEN, CDR2 SYDVKM. The trim removed 3 bases at V and 5 bases at J, leaving 6 bases unmatched. The CDR3 contains 14 residues.

This clone has a handful of counts. The J gene is TRBJ1-3, the V gene TRBV18; possibly TRBD1 for D (5 bases). This CDR3 contains 14 residues. Germline V gene lookup returns CDR1 KGHSH and CDR2 LQKENI. V was trimmed by 3 bases and J by 5 bases, leaving 11 bases between them. The CDR3 here is CASSPGAGRNTIYF. CDR3 coding DNA: TGTGCCAGCTCACCCGGTGCAGGGAGAAACACCATATATTTT.

J is TRBJ2-7 and V is TRBV5-1, with TRBD1 identical over 7 bases. The CDR3 is 14 residues long. Germline CDR1 is SGHRS and CDR2 is YFSETQ. V trimming: 4 bases; J trimming: 5 bases; junction bases outside the gene matches: 9. CDR3 in amino acids: CASSLQGVLNEQYF. The CDR3 region has the DNA TGCGCCAGCAGCCTTCAGGGGGTATTGAACGAGCAGTACTTC.

V gene TRBV11-2 combines with J gene TRBJ2-3, with TRBD1 matching over 7 bases. V lost 5 bases, J lost 6 bases, and 5 bases stayed unmatched. Germline assignment: CDR1 SGHAT and CDR2 FQNNGV. This CDR3 contains 13 residues. The DNA for the CDR3 is TGTGCCAGCAGCCCTATCAGGGGGGATACGCAGTATTTT. Amino acids: CASSPIRGDTQYF. The full variable domain, rest sourced from reference TRBV11-2 and TRBJ2-3, is EAGVAQSPRYKIIEKRQSVAFWCNPISGHATLYWYQQILGQGPKLLIQFQNNGVVDDSQLPKDRFSAERLKGVDSTLKIQPAKLEDSAVYLCASSPIRGDTQYFGPGTRLTVL.

The chain recombines TRBV7-9 with TRBJ2-1, with a weak D call TRBD2 (6 bases). This CDR3 is built from 16 residues. Trimming removed 4 bases at V and 8 bases at J, with 21 bases between. The germline CDR1 and CDR2 sequences are SEHNR and FQNEAQ (reference sequence). The CDR3 nucleotides are TGTGCCAGCAGCTGGGGGTGGGTAGACGGAGGGGATGAGCAGTTCTTC. Protein product: CASSWGWVDGGDEQFF.

The CDR3 nucleotides are TGCGCCAGCAGCACAGGACAGTCCACAGATACGCAGTATTTT. Translating gives CASSTGQSTDTQYF. The chain is built from TRBV5-1 and TRBJ2-3, with D tentatively TRBD1 (6 bases). The CDR3 totals 14 residues. V was clipped by 4 bases and J by 2 bases, with 11 bases between them. The germline V gene encodes CDR1 SGHRS and CDR2 YFSETQ.

V and J are TRBV30 and TRBJ1-6, with D possibly matching TRBD1 (6 bases). The V end was cut by 0 bases, the J end by 9 bases, with 18 bases between. This CDR3 contains 16 residues. Germline V lookup: CDR1 GTSNPN, CDR2 SVGIG (reference sequence). As DNA, the CDR3 is TGTGCCTGGAGTGTGATGGGGGAGGGGGTAGGTTCACCCCTCCACTTT. Encoded protein: CAWSVMGEGVGSPLHF.

The chain links TRBV4-1 to TRBJ2-5; 10 bases line up with TRBD2. CDR1 is MGHRA, CDR2 YSYEKL, per germline. V lost 1 base, J lost 2 bases, and 13 bases stayed unmatched. This CDR3 comprises 19 residues. The CDR3 sequence: CASSQGELAGIGGQETQYF. DNA of the CDR3: TGCGCCAGCAGCCAAGGGGAACTAGCGGGGATCGGGGGTCAAGAGACCCAGTACTTC.

The chain couples TRBV5-1 to TRBJ2-5, with 7 bases that match TRBD2. This CDR3 comprises 15 residues. Germline CDR1 and CDR2: SGHRS and YFSETQ. Trimming cost V 3 bases and J 2 bases; bases outside gene matches: 7. The CDR3 spells CASSSILARQETQYF. CDR3 DNA: TGCGCCAGCAGCTCCATACTAGCGAGGCAAGAGACCCAGTACTTC.

The rearrangement joins TRBV7-2 to TRBJ1-6, with TRBD1 matching over 7 bases. V was pared by 5 bases and J by 9 bases, with 13 bases of the junction left unmatched. This CDR3 contains 16 residues. From germline, CDR1 is SGHTA and CDR2 FQGNSA. DNA of the CDR3: TGTGCCAGCAGCCTATCTAGCACGGCAGGGGGTTCACCCCTCCACTTT. Amino acids: CASSLSSTAGGSPLHF.

This chain connects TRBV27 to TRBJ1-2, with a possible D match to TRBD1 (5 bases). Per germline, CDR1 MNHEY and CDR2 SMNVEV (reference sequence). CDR3 length: 13 amino acids. V was shortened by 0 bases and J by 6 bases, with 8 bases between the two germline ends. The CDR3 spells CASSLSGGDGYTF. DNA of the CDR3: TGTGCCAGCAGTTTATCCGGGGGGGATGGCTACACCTTC.

This sequence joins TRBV9 and TRBJ2-7; 12 bases line up with TRBD2. J was trimmed by 2 bases and V by 4 bases; bases with no gene match: 10. The CDR3 sequence is 17 residues long. Germline assignment: CDR1 SGDLS and CDR2 YYNGEE. CDR3 in amino acids: CASSSTTSGGPPYEQYF. The CDR3 DNA follows: TGTGCCAGCAGCTCCACGACTAGCGGGGGACCTCCCTACGAGCAGTACTTC. Drawing the rest from reference TRBV9 and TRBJ2-7, the complete variable domain is DSGVTQTPKHLITATGQRVTLRCSPRSGDLSVYWYQQSLDQGLQFLIQYYNGEERAKGNILERFSAQQFPDLHSELNLSSLELGDSALYFCASSSTTSGGPPYEQYFGPGTRLTVT.

This rearrangement joins TRBV6-5 to TRBJ2-7; TRBD2 matches at 8 bases. Trimming took 6 bases from V and 0 from J; bases not matched to a gene: 4. The CDR3 runs to 14 residues. Germline V lookup: CDR1 MNHEY, CDR2 SVGAGI. The chain's CDR3 is CASSPTSVSYEQYF. CDR3 coding DNA: TGTGCCAGCAGCCCGACTAGCGTCTCCTACGAGCAGTACTTC.

The sample holds one count of this clone. This CDR3 reads CATGTGVSLWNQPQHF. For the CDR3, the DNA is TGTGCCACCGGGACAGGGGTGTCATTATGGAATCAGCCCCAGCATTTT. V and J are TRBV28 and TRBJ1-5; the match to TRBD1 covers 10 bases. In germline, CDR1 is MDHEN, CDR2 SYDVKM. The CDR3 contains 16 residues. Losses at the gene ends were 10 bases for V and 4 bases for J; bases not matched to a gene: 13.

The chain couples TRBV5-5 to TRBJ2-7, with D uncertain. V gave up 0 bases and J gave up 5 bases, with 12 bases separating them. Germline CDR1 reads SGHKS; CDR2 reads YYEKEE (reference sequence). This CDR3 has 14 amino acids. CDR3: CASSLVVRMHEQYF. The CDR3 DNA is TGTGCCAGCAGCTTGGTGGTCAGGATGCACGAGCAGTACTTC.

This chain uses TRBV2 with TRBJ1-1; D call uncertain. This CDR3 is 16 amino acids long. V lost 1 base to trimming and J lost 1 base, with 13 bases between them. Germline V CDR1 and CDR2: SNHLY, FYNNEI. CDR3 sequence: CASSEDPRRSNTEAFF. DNA of the CDR3: TGTGCCAGCAGTGAAGATCCGAGGCGGTCGAACACTGAAGCTTTCTTT.

Comments on this clone: The same CDR3 can be traced to other DNA sequences in this sample. The chain uses TRBV11-2 and TRBJ1-3; no firm D call. Germline V gene sequence: CDR1 SGHAT, CDR2 FQNNGV. The CDR3 runs 13 residues. V was pared by 7 bases and J by 0 bases, with 7 bases between. In DNA, the CDR3 is TGTGCCAGCACCCAGTCCTCTGGAAACACCATATATTTT. It is translated as CASTQSSGNTIYF.

The chain carries TRBV5-4 and TRBJ1-1, with 7 nucleotides matching TRBD1. J lost 6 bases, V lost 3 bases, and 8 bases had no gene match. In germline, CDR1 is SGHNT, CDR2 YYREEE (reference sequence). The CDR3 loop spans 14 amino acids. The CDR3 loop reads CASSYFTGVAEAFF. The CDR3, as DNA: TGTGCCAGCAGCTACTTTACAGGGGTAGCTGAAGCTTTCTTT.

The V gene is TRBV21-1, the J gene TRBJ2-7; TRBD1 is the table's D call, not checked against the DNA. TRBV21-1 is marked as a pseudogene. The CDR3 has 16 residues. The CDR3 DNA sequence: TGTGCCAGCAGCAATCTGACGCCCTTGACAGGGGCCGAGCAGTACTTC. This translates into CASSNLTPLTGAEQYF.

This clone has just a few counts. V gene TRBV5-4 combines with J gene TRBJ2-3; 12 nucleotides match TRBD2. This CDR3 is built from 16 residues. V lost 4 bases, J lost 2 bases, and 5 bases stayed unmatched. Germline V gene data show CDR1 as SGHNT and CDR2 as YYREEE (reference sequence). Written as DNA, the CDR3 is TGTGCCAGCAGCCCCCGGACTAGCGGGGTCACAGATACGCAGTATTTT. Its translation: CASSPRTSGVTDTQYF.